A selection of T cell receptor beta chains follows, all from one sample in a study of post-analysis software for immune sequencing data. TCRdb processed the PCR reads anew with MiXCR; each CDR3 protein has one entry. The top ten clones hold under 9% of a sample with 350,000 to 500,000 distinct CDR3 sequences, approximately 39% of them seen once. Specimen: blood. These receptors all stem from a girl between 2 and 10 years old with multiple sclerosis. Both conserved end residues are part of each CDR3. A D gene is named only where the DNA matches it firmly. Not all rows give a size; the values are once, few, many and, for expanded clones, a class.

cdr3_aa: CASSERGTRSEETQYF; cdr3_nt: TGTGCCAGCAGTGAAAGGGGGACTAGGAGTGAAGAGACCCAGTACTTC; d_call: TRBD2; v_call: TRBV25-1; clone_size: few; j_call: TRBJ2-5
cdr3_aa: CASSTRLDSGLYNYGYTF; cdr3_nt: TGTGCCAGTAGTACTCGTCTAGACTCGGGACTTTACAACTATGGCTACACCTTC; d_call: NA; v_call: TRBV19; clone_size: NA; j_call: TRBJ1-2
cdr3_aa: CASSLSISWYNDQFF; cdr3_nt: TGTGCCAGCAGTTTATCAATCTCCTGGTACAATGATCAGTTCTTC; d_call: NA; v_call: TRBV27; clone_size: NA; j_call: TRBJ2-1
cdr3_aa: CASSGRPPLYEQYF; cdr3_nt: TGTGCCAGCTCGGGCCGTCCACCCCTCTACGAGCAGTACTTC; d_call: NA; v_call: TRBV18; clone_size: NA; j_call: TRBJ2-7
cdr3_aa: CASSPNPWANEQFF; cdr3_nt: TGTGCCAGCAGTCCTAACCCCTGGGCAAATGAGCAGTTCTTC; d_call: NA; v_call: TRBV6-2/TRBV6-3; clone_size: NA; j_call: TRBJ2-1
cdr3_aa: CASSLGADTQYF; cdr3_nt: TGTGCCAGCAGCTTAGGGGCAGATACGCAGTATTTT; d_call: NA; v_call: TRBV5-1; clone_size: many; j_call: TRBJ2-3
cdr3_aa: CSVGYEQYF; cdr3_nt: TGCAGCGTTGGCTACGAGCAGTACTTC; d_call: NA; v_call: TRBV29-1; clone_size: few; j_call: TRBJ2-7
cdr3_aa: CASSLASGTNSPLHF; cdr3_nt: TGTGCCAGCAGCTTAGCGTCGGGGACCAATTCACCCCTCCACTTT; d_call: NA; v_call: TRBV7-6; clone_size: NA; j_call: TRBJ1-6
cdr3_aa: CASSLNGGDSSQFF; cdr3_nt: TGTGCCAGCAGTTTAAACGGGGGGGATAGCTCCCAGTTCTTC; d_call: TRBD2; v_call: TRBV12-3/TRBV12-4; clone_size: NA; j_call: TRBJ2-1
cdr3_aa: CASSKGPNTGELFF; cdr3_nt: TGCGCCAGCAGTAAAGGGCCGAACACCGGGGAGCTGTTTTTT; d_call: NA; v_call: TRBV10-1; clone_size: NA; j_call: TRBJ2-2
cdr3_aa: CSAWDRSYEQYF; cdr3_nt: TGCAGCGCCTGGGACCGCTCCTACGAGCAGTACTTC; d_call: NA; v_call: TRBV29-1; clone_size: few; j_call: TRBJ2-7
cdr3_aa: CASSIQGARRYNEQFF; cdr3_nt: TGTGCCAGTAGTATTCAGGGGGCGCGGCGGTACAATGAGCAGTTCTTC; d_call: TRBD1; v_call: TRBV19; clone_size: NA; j_call: TRBJ2-1
cdr3_aa: CAISESLNYGCTF; cdr3_nt: TGTGCCATCAGTGAGTCGCTGAACTATGGCTGCACCTTC; d_call: NA; v_call: TRBV10-3; clone_size: few; j_call: TRBJ1-2
cdr3_aa: CASSQVTHDTEAFF; cdr3_nt: TGTGCCAGCAGCCAAGTAACCCACGACACTGAAGCTTTCTTT; d_call: NA; v_call: TRBV4-2; clone_size: NA; j_call: TRBJ1-1
cdr3_aa: CATSDSTTEPADTQYF; cdr3_nt: TGTGCCACCAGTGATTCGACGACAGAGCCCGCAGATACGCAGTATTTT; d_call: NA; v_call: TRBV24-1; clone_size: few; j_call: TRBJ2-3